This T cell receptor beta chain was observed in a study of blood T cells in healthy people across ages. Each donor was a healthy Caucasian individual from Russia, aged roughly 6 to 95. Regarding the study as a whole: Changes seen in expanded clonotypes were possibly confounded by donor CMV status left unknown.

Germline assignment: CDR1 SGHRS and CDR2 YFSETQ. CDR3 length: 14 amino acids. Trimming pared 6 bases from V and 3 bases from J, leaving 15 bases between. Through a sample-barcoded 5' primer and a J-beta primer mix, a second PCR was run for roughly 7 to 12 cycles. TCRdb ran MiXCR on the 5' RACE reads and lists one entry per CDR3 protein. The table includes over 1,500,000 distinct CDR3 sequences, around 42% detected once. With regard to this clonotype: Its cognate antigen is unknown.

The J gene is TRBJ2-5, the V gene TRBV5-1, with D tentatively TRBD2 (6 bases). The receptor was isolated from a human donor in good health. Sequencing was carried out using blood. The CDR3 coding sequence is TGCGCCAGCACCCCGACGGGCGGGGAAGAGACCCAGTACTTC. The encoded protein is CASTPTGGEETQYF.